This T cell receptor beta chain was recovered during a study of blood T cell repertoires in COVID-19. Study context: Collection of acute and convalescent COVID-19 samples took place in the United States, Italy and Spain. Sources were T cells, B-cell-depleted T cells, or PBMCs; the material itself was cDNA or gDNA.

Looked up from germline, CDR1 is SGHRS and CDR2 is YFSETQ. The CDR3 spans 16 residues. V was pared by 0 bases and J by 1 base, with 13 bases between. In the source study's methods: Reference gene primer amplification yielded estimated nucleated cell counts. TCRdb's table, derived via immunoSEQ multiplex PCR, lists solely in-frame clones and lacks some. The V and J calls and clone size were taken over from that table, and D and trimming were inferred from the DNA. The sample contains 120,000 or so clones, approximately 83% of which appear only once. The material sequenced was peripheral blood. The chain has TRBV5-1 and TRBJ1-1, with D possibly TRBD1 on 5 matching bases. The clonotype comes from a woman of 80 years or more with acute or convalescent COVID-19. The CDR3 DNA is TGCGCCAGCAGCTTGGTAAACTTGGGGCCGAACACTGAAGCTTTCTTT. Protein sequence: CASSLVNLGPNTEAFF. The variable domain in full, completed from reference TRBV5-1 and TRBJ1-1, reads KAGVTQTPRYLIKTRGQQVTLSCSPISGHRSVSWYQQTPGQGLQFLFEYFSETQRNKGNFPGRFSGRQFSNSRSEMNVSTLELGDSALYLCASSLVNLGPNTEAFFGQGTRLTVV.